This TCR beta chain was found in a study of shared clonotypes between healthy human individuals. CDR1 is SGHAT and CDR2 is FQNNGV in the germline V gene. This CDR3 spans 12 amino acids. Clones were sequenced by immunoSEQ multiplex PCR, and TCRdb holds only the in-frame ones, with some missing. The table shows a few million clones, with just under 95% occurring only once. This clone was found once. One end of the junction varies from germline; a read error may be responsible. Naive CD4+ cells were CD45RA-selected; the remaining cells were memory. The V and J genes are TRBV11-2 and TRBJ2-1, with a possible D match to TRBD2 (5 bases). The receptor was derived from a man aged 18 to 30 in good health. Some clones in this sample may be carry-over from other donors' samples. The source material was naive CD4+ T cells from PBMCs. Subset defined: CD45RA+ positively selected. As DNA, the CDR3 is TGTGCCAGCAGCCTAGACGGGGAACTGCAGTTCTTC. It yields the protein CASSLDGELQFF.